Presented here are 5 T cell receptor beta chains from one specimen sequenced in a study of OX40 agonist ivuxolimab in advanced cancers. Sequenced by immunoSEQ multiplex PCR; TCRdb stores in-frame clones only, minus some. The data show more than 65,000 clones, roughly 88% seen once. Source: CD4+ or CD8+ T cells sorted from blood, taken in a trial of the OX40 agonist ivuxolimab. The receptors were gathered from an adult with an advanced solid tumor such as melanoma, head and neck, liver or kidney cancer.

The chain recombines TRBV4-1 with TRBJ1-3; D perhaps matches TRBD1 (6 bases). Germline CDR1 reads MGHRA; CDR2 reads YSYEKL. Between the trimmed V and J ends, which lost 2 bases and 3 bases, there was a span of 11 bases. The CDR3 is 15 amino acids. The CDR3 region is CASSQQGLGGNTIYF. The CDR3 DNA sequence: TGCGCCAGCAGCCAACAGGGGCTTGGTGGAAACACCATATATTTT.

The CDR3 DNA sequence: TGCAGCGTTGTGGACAGCTACACTGAAGCTTTCTTT. It translates to CSVVDSYTEAFF. This chain uses TRBV29-1 with TRBJ1-1, with D perhaps matching TRBD1 (6 bases). V lost 4 bases and J lost 3, with 9 bases in between. CDR1 is SQVTM, CDR2 ANQGSEA, per germline. The CDR3 is 12 residues long.

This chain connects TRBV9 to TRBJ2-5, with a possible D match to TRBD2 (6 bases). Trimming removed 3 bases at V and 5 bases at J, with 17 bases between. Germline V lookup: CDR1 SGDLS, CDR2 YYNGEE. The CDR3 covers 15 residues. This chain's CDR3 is CASSASTSFGETQYF. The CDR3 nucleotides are TGTGCCAGCAGCGCCAGTACTAGCTTCGGGGAGACCCAGTACTTC.

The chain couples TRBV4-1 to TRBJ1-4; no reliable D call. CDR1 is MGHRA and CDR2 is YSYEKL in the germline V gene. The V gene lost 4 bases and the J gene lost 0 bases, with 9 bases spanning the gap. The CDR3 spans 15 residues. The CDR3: CASSPAGATNEKLFF. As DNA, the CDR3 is TGCGCCAGCAGCCCAGCAGGTGCAACTAATGAAAAACTGTTTTTT.

For the CDR3, the DNA is TGTGCCAGTAACCCGGGACAGATCACAGATACGCAGTATTTT. Translation: CASNPGQITDTQYF. The chain has TRBV19 and TRBJ2-3; 7 bases line up with TRBD1. This CDR3 spans 14 amino acids. The germline V gene has CDR1 LNHDA and CDR2 SQIVND (reference sequence). V lost 7 bases, J lost 2 bases, and 6 bases stayed unmatched.